These 19 T cell receptor beta chains were all obtained from the same sample, sequenced in a study of blood T cell repertoires in COVID-19 (dated by TCRdb to the early 2020s). Library method: the immunoSEQ multiplex PCR assay. As stored in TCRdb, this immuneACCESS dataset retains in-frame rearrangements with V and J assigned. A fraction of the clones does not appear; measured against another copy, unresolved V genes explain less than half of the discrepancy, and the remainder lacks a known reason. Counted in this sample were approximately 220,000 clones; roughly four fifths of them appeared once. The ten largest make up 2% to 3% of the sample. The sequencing sample was made of peripheral blood. Receptor source: a woman between 40 and 55 years old with active or convalescent COVID-19.

The chain links TRBV27 to TRBJ2-1; tentative D call: TRBD2 (6 bases). The CDR3 is 15 residues long. V was pared by 2 bases and J by 0 bases, with 8 bases between. Germline lookup yields CDR1 MNHEY and CDR2 SMNVEV (reference sequence). CDR3 loop: CASSLGRSSYNEQFF. CDR3 nucleotide sequence: TGTGCCAGCAGTTTAGGGAGGAGCTCCTACAATGAGCAGTTCTTC.

This clone appeared once. The rearrangement uses TRBV19 and TRBJ1-2; the D is unclear. CDR3 size: 11 residues. Germline lookup yields CDR1 LNHDA and CDR2 SQIVND (reference sequence). Trimming took 11 bases from V and 4 from J, leaving 11 bases between them. The CDR3 sequence: CAVGKAYGYTF. The CDR3 region has the DNA TGTGCCGTCGGGAAGGCCTATGGCTACACCTTC.

V usage is TRBV19 and J usage is TRBJ1-2; 8 bases agree with TRBD1. The CDR3 has 13 amino acids. The germline V gene has CDR1 LNHDA and CDR2 SQIVND (reference sequence). V gave up 3 bases and J gave up 4 bases; unmatched junction bases: 1. CDR3: CASSIQGAYGYTF. The CDR3, as DNA: TGTGCCAGTAGTATCCAGGGGGCCTATGGCTACACCTTC. Filled out from reference TRBV19 and TRBJ1-2, the complete variable domain reads DGGITQSPKYLFRKEGQNVTLSCEQNLNHDAMYWYRQDPGQGLRLIYYSQIVNDFQKGDIAEGYSVSREKKESFPLTVTSAQKNPTAFYLCASSIQGAYGYTFGSGTRLTVV.

This clone was recorded many times. The V gene is TRBV5-5, the J gene TRBJ2-5, with D unresolved. Germline loops: CDR1 SGHKS, CDR2 YYEKEE (reference sequence). The V end was cut by 1 base, the J end by 4 bases, with 11 bases between. The CDR3 length is 14 residues. In DNA, the CDR3 is TGTGCCAGCAGCTTGCACGGTGCGGTAGAGACCCAGTACTTC. Translated: CASSLHGAVETQYF.

This clone was observed a handful of times. This chain joins TRBV7-2 and TRBJ1-2; 12 nucleotides line up with TRBD1. Trimming took 1 base from V and 8 from J; bases not matched to a gene: 11. The CDR3 is made up of 17 amino acids. The V gene's germline CDR1 is SGHTA and CDR2 FQGNSA. The CDR3 DNA reads TGTGCCAGCAGCTTAGAGAACCCGGGACAGGGGGCGCCCGGCTACACCTTC. It translates to CASSLENPGQGAPGYTF. The whole variable domain, filled in from reference TRBV7-2 and TRBJ1-2, reads GAGVSQSPSNKVTEKGKDVELRCDPISGHTALYWYRQSLGQGLEFLIYFQGNSAPDKSGLPSDRFSAERTGGSVSTLTIQRTQQEDSAVYLCASSLENPGQGAPGYTFGSGTRLTVV.

The chain links TRBV6-6 to TRBJ1-1, with 7 positions matching TRBD1. Germline CDR1 is MNHNY and CDR2 is SVGAGI (reference sequence). The CDR3 extends over 14 amino acids. V dropped 7 bases and J dropped 5; count of bases not matched to a gene: 10. The CDR3 DNA follows: TGTGCCAGCAAACCGGGACAGTCGGGGACTGAAGCTTTCTTT. This sequence encodes CASKPGQSGTEAFF.

The J gene is TRBJ1-6, the V gene TRBV19; 12 bases are shared with TRBD1. The CDR3 extends over 17 amino acids. Germline V CDR1 and CDR2: LNHDA, SQIVND (reference sequence). V was pared by 5 bases and J by 11 bases, with 13 bases of the junction left unmatched. Written as DNA, the CDR3 is TGTGCCAGTAGTCCCCCCGGGACAGGGGGCTTGAGGACACCCCTCCACTTT. Amino acids: CASSPPGTGGLRTPLHF.

The J gene is TRBJ2-5, the V gene TRBV15; D ambiguous. V dropped 2 bases and J dropped 5 bases, with 9 bases sitting between them. The CDR3 is made up of 13 amino acids. In germline, CDR1 is LNHNV, CDR2 YYDKDF (reference sequence). CDR3 region: CATSRIAGETQYF. The CDR3 DNA sequence: TGTGCCACCAGCAGAATCGCCGGTGAGACCCAGTACTTC.

V and J are TRBV29-1 and TRBJ1-6, with D uncertain. The CDR3 totals 15 residues. Trimming stripped 0 bases from V and 4 bases from J, with 10 bases between. CDR1 is SQVTM, CDR2 ANQGSEA, per germline. The CDR3 spells CSVEDGGRYNSPLHF. CDR3 in DNA: TGCAGCGTTGAAGATGGAGGCAGGTATAATTCACCCCTCCACTTT.

V and J are TRBV6-2 or TRBV6-3 and TRBJ1-5, with D possibly TRBD1 on 5 matching bases. The ends were cut back, 0 bases at V and 2 bases at J, with 11 bases in the middle. The CDR3 runs to 16 residues. Germline values: CDR1 MNHEY, CDR2 SVGEGT. The CDR3 protein is CASSYSIGGGNQPQHF. CDR3 DNA sequence: TGTGCCAGCAGTTACTCGATCGGGGGGGGCAATCAGCCCCAGCATTTT.

This clone was seen a few times. V usage is TRBV10-1 and J usage is TRBJ2-3, with 9 positions matching TRBD2. Germline loops: CDR1 WNHNN, CDR2 SYGVQD (reference sequence). The J segment lost 6 bases and the V segment lost 1 base, leaving 11 bases of the junction unmatched. This CDR3 comprises 17 residues. CDR3: CASSEFLLAGGQDTQYF. For the CDR3, the DNA is TGCGCCAGCAGTGAGTTCCTACTAGCGGGCGGACAGGATACGCAGTATTTT.

The chain combines TRBV7-9 with TRBJ1-2; 8 bases are shared with TRBD1. The V gene's germline CDR1 is SEHNR and CDR2 FQNEAQ (reference sequence). After removal of 6 bases from V and 8 bases from J, the junction contained 5 bases not matched to a gene. There are 12 residues in the CDR3. The CDR3 here is CASSQGQGGYTF. In DNA, the CDR3 is TGTGCCAGCAGTCAAGGACAGGGAGGCTACACCTTC.

For this clone: An end of the junction does not agree with germline; a read error may underlie this. The J gene is TRBJ1-1, the V gene TRBV7-9; D might be TRBD1 (6 bases). This CDR3 comprises 14 residues. Germline V gives CDR1 SEHNR, CDR2 FQNEAQ (reference sequence). The CDR3 DNA reads as TGTGCCAGCATCTTAGGGGGACATGGCACTGAAGCTTTCTTT. Amino acid sequence: CASILGGHGTEAFF.

The chain is built from TRBV5-4 and TRBJ2-7; 15 nucleotides line up with TRBD2. The CDR3 length is 20 residues. Germline lookup yields CDR1 SGHNT and CDR2 YYREEE (reference sequence). Germline trimming cut 3 bases from V and 3 bases from J; bases unmatched to any gene: 16. The CDR3 DNA follows: TGTGCCAGCAGCTACTCCGGGACTAGCGGGAGGAGGCCTCTGAGCTACGAGCAGTACTTC. This encodes CASSYSGTSGRRPLSYEQYF. The full variable domain, with the rest looked up from reference TRBV5-4 and TRBJ2-7, is ETGVTQSPTHLIKTRGQQVTLRCSSQSGHNTVSWYQQALGQGPQFIFQYYREEENGRGNFPPRFSGLQFPNYSSELNVNALELDDSALYLCASSYSGTSGRRPLSYEQYFGPGTRLTVT.

The CDR3 region has the DNA TGTGCCAGCAGCCAAGCTACGGGGATTAACACCGGGGAGCTGTTTTTT. Translated: CASSQATGINTGELFF. V is TRBV3-1 (or the pseudogene TRBV3-2) and J is TRBJ2-2; maybe TRBD2 (5 bases). V was cut by 1 base and J by 2 bases, with 11 bases left in between. The CDR3 sequence is 16 residues long. The germline V gene encodes CDR1 LGHDT and CDR2 YNNKEL (reference sequence).

The rearrangement links TRBV5-1 to TRBJ2-1; 7 bases are shared with TRBD2. V gave up 0 bases and J gave up 7 bases; unmatched junction bases: 7. The germline V gene has CDR1 SGHRS and CDR2 YFSETQ. The CDR3 spans 15 residues. CDR3: CASSLDAGVANEQFF. DNA for the CDR3: TGCGCCAGCAGCTTGGACGCGGGAGTGGCTAATGAGCAGTTCTTC.

V gene TRBV14 combines with J gene TRBJ1-3, with a possible D match to TRBD1 (5 bases). There are 19 residues in the CDR3. Germline values: CDR1 SGHDN, CDR2 FVKESK. V lost 1 base and J lost 4, with 23 bases in between. CDR3 loop: CASSQGSGWGYRFGNTIYF. The CDR3 coding sequence is TGTGCCAGCAGCCAAGGCAGTGGTTGGGGCTACAGGTTCGGAAACACCATATATTTT.

CDR3 loop: CASSLTGGTTNEKLFF. The DNA of the CDR3 is TGTGCCAGCAGCTTGACAGGGGGGACAACTAATGAAAAACTGTTTTTT. The chain couples TRBV7-9 to TRBJ1-4; TRBD1 matches 9 bases. Looked up from germline, CDR1 is SEHNR and CDR2 is FQNEAQ (reference sequence). The CDR3 sequence is 16 residues long. The J segment lost 0 bases and the V segment lost 3 bases, leaving 2 bases of the junction unmatched.

The chain carries TRBV11-2 and TRBJ2-1, with 8 bases aligning to TRBD2. The CDR3 covers 16 residues. In germline, CDR1 is SGHAT, CDR2 FQNNGV. The V and J ends lost 0 bases and 7 bases, in that order; junction bases with no gene match: 8. DNA of the CDR3: TGTGCCAGCAGCTTAGATCATCGGGGGGGTTTGAATGAGCAGTTCTTC. It encodes CASSLDHRGGLNEQFF.